Only a few counts were recorded for the clone carrying this TCR beta chain. The data belong to a study of blood T cell repertoires in COVID-19. Study-level information: Both acute and convalescent COVID-19 samples were obtained from the United States, Italy and Spain.

Participants, about 18 to 89 years old, spanned fewer than 30 US areas. Participants reported their clinical history, and cohort assignment relied on those reports. The CDR3 consists of 15 residues. Trimming at V came to 0 bases and at J to 4 bases, leaving 4 bases not matched to a gene. Germline V CDR1 and CDR2: SGHRS, YFSETQ. The method was immunoSEQ multiplex PCR; TCRdb's version includes in-frame clones alone and lacks a portion of them. The sample holds about 200,000 clones, about 86% seen once. This rearrangement joins TRBV5-1 to TRBJ1-2; TRBD1 matches at 9 bases. The TCR sequence derives from a woman aged 35 to 49 with acute COVID-19. The sequenced sample consisted of PBMCs or T cells enriched from blood (not recorded which). CDR3: CASSLDRGRVYGYTF. CDR3 DNA sequence: TGCGCCAGCAGCTTGGACAGGGGGCGGGTCTATGGCTACACCTTC. Based on the CDR3 plus reference TRBV5-1 and TRBJ1-2, the full variable domain is KAGVTQTPRYLIKTRGQQVTLSCSPISGHRSVSWYQQTPGQGLQFLFEYFSETQRNKGNFPGRFSGRQFSNSRSEMNVSTLELGDSALYLCASSLDRGRVYGYTFGSGTRLTVV.